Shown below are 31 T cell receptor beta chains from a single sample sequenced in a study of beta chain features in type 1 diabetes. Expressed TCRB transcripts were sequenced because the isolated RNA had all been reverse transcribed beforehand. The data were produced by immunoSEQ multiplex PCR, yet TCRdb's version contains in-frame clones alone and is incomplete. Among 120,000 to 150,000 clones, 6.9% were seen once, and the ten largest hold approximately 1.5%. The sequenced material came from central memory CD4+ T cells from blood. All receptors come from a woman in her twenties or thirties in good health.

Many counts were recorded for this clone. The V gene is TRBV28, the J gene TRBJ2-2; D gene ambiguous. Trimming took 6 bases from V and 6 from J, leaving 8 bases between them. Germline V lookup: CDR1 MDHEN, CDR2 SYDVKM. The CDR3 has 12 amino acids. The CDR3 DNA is TGTGCCAGCAGAGACTTCGCCGGGGAGCTGTTTTTT. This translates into CASRDFAGELFF.

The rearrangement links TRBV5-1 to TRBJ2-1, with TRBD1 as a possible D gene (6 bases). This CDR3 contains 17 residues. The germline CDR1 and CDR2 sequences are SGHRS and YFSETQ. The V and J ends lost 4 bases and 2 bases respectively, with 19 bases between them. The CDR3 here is CASSRDLGAQAYNEQFF. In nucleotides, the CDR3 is TGCGCCAGCAGCCGGGACCTGGGGGCGCAGGCCTACAATGAGCAGTTCTTC.

The CDR3 coding sequence is TGTGCCAGCAGCCTAGCGGGAGGGGTTTACGAGCAGTACTTC. Translating gives CASSLAGGVYEQYF. This chain uses TRBV4-2 with TRBJ2-7; TRBD2 agrees at 11 bases. V gave up 4 bases and J gave up 4 bases; unmatched junction bases: 3. The CDR3 loop spans 14 amino acids. The germline gives CDR1 LGHNA, CDR2 YNFKEQ.

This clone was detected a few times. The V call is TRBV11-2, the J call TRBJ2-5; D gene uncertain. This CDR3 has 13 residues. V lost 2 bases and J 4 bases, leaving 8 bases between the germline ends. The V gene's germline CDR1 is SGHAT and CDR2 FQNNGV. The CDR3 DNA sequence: TGTGCCAGCAGCTTAAGTGCGGCAGAGACCCAGTACTTC. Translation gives CASSLSAAETQYF.

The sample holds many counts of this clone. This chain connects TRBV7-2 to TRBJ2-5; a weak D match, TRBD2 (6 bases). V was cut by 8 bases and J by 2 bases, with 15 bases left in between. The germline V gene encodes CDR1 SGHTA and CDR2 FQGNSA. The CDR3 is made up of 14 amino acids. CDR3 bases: TGTGCCAGCGCCGGTGGAGGGAGTCAAGAGACCCAGTACTTC. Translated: CASAGGGSQETQYF.

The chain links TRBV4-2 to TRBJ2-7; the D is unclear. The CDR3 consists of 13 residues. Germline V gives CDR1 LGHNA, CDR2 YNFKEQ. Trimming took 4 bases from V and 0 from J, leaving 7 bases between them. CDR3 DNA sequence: TGTGCCAGCAGCCGCCCCAGCTCCTACGAGCAGTACTTC. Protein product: CASSRPSSYEQYF.

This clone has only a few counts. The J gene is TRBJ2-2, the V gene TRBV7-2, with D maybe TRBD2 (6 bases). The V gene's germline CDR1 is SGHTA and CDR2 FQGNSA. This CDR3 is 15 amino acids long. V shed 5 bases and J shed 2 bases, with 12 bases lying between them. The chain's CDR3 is CASSPGGFNTGELFF. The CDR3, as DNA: TGTGCCAGCAGCCCTGGGGGGTTCAACACCGGGGAGCTGTTTTTT.

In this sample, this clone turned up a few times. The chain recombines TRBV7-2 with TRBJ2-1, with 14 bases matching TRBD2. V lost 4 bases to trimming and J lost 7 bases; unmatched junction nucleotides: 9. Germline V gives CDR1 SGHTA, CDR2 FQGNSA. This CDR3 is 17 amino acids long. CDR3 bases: TGTGCCAGCAGCTCCCGACACGGGACTAGCGGGAGTAATGAGCAGTTCTTC. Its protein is CASSSRHGTSGSNEQFF. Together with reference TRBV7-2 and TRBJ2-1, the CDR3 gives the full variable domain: GAGVSQSPSNKVTEKGKDVELRCDPISGHTALYWYRQSLGQGLEFLIYFQGNSAPDKSGLPSDRFSAERTGGSVSTLTIQRTQQEDSAVYLCASSSRHGTSGSNEQFFGPGTRLTVL.

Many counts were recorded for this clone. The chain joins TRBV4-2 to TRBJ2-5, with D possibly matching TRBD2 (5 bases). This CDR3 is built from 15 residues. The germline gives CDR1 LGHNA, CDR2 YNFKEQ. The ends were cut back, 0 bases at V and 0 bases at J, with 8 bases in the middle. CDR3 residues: CASSQDLGDQETQYF. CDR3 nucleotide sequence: TGTGCCAGCAGCCAAGATCTCGGGGACCAAGAGACCCAGTACTTC.

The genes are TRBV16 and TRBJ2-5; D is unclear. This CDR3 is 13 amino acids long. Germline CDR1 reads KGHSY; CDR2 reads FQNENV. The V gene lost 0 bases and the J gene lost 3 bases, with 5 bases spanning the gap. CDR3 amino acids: CASSQSSEETQYF. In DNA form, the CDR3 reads TGTGCCAGCAGCCAATCGAGTGAAGAGACCCAGTACTTC. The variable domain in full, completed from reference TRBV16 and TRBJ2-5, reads GEEVAQTPKHLVRGEGQKAKLYCAPIKGHSYVFWYQQVLKNEFKFLISFQNENVFDETGMPKERFSAKCLPNSPCSLEIQATKLEDSAVYFCASSQSSEETQYFGPGTRLLVL.

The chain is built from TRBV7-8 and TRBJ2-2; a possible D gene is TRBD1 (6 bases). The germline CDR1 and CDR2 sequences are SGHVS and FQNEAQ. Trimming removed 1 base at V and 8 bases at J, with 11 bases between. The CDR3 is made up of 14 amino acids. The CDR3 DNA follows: TGTGCCAGCAGCTTAGACAGGGATAAGGGGGAGCTGTTTTTT. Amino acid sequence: CASSLDRDKGELFF.

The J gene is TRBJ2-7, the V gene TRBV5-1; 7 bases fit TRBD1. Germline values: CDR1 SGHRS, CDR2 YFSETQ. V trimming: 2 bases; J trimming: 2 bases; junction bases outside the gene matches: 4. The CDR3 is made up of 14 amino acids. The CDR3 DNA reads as TGCGCCAGCAGCTTAACGACAGGGCCCTACGAGCAGTACTTC. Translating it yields CASSLTTGPYEQYF.

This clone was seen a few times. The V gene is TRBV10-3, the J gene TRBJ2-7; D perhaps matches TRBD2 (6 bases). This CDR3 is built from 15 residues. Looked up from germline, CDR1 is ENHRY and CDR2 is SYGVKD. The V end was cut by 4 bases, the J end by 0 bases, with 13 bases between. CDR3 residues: CAISGEGGVSYEQYF. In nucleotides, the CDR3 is TGTGCCATCAGTGGTGAAGGCGGGGTCTCCTACGAGCAGTACTTC.

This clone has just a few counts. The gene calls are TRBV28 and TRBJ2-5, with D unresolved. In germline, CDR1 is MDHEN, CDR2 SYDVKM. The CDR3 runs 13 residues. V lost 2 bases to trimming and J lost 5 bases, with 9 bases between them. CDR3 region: CASSLPRLETQYF. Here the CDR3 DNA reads TGTGCCAGCAGTTTACCCAGGCTGGAGACCCAGTACTTC.

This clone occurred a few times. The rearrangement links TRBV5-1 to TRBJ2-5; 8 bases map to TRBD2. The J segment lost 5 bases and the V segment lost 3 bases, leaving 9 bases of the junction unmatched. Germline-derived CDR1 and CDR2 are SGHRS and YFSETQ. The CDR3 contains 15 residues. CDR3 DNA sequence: TGCGCCAGCAGCTCGGCGGGGGGTGAGCCGGAGACCCAGTACTTC. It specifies CASSSAGGEPETQYF.

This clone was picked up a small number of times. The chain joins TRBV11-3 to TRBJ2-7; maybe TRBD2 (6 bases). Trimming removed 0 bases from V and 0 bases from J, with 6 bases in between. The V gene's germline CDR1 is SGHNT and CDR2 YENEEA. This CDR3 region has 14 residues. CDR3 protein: CASSLDGGSYEQYF. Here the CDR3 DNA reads TGTGCCAGCAGCTTAGACGGGGGCTCCTACGAGCAGTACTTC. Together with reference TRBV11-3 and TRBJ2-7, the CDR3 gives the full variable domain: EAGVVQSPRYKIIEKKQPVAFWCNPISGHNTLYWYLQNLGQGPELLIRYENEEAVDDSQLPKDRFSAERLKGVDSTLKIQPAELGDSAVYLCASSLDGGSYEQYFGPGTRLTVT.

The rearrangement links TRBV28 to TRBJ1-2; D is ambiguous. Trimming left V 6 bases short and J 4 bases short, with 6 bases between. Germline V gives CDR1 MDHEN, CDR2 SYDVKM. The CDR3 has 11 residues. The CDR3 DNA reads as TGTGCCAGCAGGGCCTTCTATGGCTACACCTTC. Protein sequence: CASRAFYGYTF.

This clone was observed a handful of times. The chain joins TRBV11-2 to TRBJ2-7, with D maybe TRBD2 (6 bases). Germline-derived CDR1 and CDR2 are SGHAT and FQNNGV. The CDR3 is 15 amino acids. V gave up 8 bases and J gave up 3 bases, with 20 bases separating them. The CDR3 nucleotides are TGTGCCAGCTCGCTAGGGGCTAGCGCATTCTACGAGCAGTACTTC. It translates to CASSLGASAFYEQYF.

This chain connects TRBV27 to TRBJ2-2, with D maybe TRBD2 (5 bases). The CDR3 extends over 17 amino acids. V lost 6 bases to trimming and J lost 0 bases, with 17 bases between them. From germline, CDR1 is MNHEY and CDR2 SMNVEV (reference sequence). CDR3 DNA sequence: TGTGCCAGCAGCCCCGCCGGGATTGGCGCGAACACCGGGGAGCTGTTTTTT. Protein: CASSPAGIGANTGELFF.

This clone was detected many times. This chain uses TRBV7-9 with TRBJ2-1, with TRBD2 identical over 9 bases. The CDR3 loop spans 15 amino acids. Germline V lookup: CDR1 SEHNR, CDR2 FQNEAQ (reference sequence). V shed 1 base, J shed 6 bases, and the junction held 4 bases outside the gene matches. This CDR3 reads CASSLGSAGGNEQFF. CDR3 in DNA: TGTGCCAGCAGCTTAGGGTCAGCGGGAGGCAATGAGCAGTTCTTC.

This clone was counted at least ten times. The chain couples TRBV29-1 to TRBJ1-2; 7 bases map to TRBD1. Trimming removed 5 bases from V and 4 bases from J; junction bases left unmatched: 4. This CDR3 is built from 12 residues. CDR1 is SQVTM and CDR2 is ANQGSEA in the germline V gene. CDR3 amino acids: CSVRQGIYGYTF. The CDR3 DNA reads TGCAGCGTTAGACAGGGAATCTATGGCTACACCTTC.

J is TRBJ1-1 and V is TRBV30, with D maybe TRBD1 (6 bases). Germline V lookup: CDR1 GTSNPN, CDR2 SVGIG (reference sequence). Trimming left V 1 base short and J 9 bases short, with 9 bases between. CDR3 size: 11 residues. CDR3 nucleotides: TGTGCCTGGAGTGACAGGGTCCAAGCTTTCTTT. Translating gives CAWSDRVQAFF.

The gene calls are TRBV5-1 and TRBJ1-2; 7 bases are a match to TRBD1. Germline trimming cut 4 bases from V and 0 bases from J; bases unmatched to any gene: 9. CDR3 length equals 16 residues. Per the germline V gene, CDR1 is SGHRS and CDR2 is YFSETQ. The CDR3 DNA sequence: TGCGCCAGCAGCCCCCGGACAGGCATAGCTAACTATGGCTACACCTTC. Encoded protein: CASSPRTGIANYGYTF.

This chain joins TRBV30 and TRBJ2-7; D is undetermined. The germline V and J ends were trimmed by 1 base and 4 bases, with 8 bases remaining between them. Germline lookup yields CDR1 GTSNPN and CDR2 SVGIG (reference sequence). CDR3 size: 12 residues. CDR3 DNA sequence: TGTGCCTGGAGTGCAACAAGATACGAGCAGTACTTC. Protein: CAWSATRYEQYF. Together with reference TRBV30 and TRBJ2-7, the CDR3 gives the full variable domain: SQTIHQWPATLVQPVGSPLSLECTVEGTSNPNLYWYRQAAGRGLQLLFYSVGIGQISSEVPQNLSASRPQDRQFILSSKKLLLSDSGFYLCAWSATRYEQYFGPGTRLTVT.

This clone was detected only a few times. CDR3 sequence (DNA): TGTGCCAGCAGTGCCGGGACAGGGGGCCTCAATCAGCCCCAGCATTTT. This translates into CASSAGTGGLNQPQHF. V and J are TRBV28 and TRBJ1-5; TRBD1 matches at 12 bases. V lost 5 bases, J lost 3 bases, and 5 bases stayed unmatched. This CDR3 comprises 16 residues. The germline V gene has CDR1 MDHEN and CDR2 SYDVKM.

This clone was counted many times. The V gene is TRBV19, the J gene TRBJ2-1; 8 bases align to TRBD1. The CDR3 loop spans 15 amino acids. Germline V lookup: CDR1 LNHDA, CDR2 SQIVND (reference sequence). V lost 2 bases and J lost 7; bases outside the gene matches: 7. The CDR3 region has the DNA TGTGCCAGTAGTATATTTCAGGGGGCAAGGAATGAGCAGTTCTTC. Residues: CASSIFQGARNEQFF.

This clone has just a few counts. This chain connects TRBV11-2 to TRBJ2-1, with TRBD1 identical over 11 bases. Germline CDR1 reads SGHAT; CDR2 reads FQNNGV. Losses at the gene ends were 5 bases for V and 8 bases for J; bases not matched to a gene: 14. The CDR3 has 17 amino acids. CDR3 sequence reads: CASSPEAGTGGFDEQFF. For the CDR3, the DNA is TGTGCCAGCAGCCCCGAGGCCGGGACAGGGGGTTTCGATGAGCAGTTCTTC.

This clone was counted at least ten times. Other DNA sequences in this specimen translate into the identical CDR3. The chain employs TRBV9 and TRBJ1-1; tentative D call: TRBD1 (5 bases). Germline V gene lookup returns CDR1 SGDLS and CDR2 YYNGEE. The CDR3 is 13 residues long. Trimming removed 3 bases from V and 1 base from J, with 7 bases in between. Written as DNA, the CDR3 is TGTGCCAGCAGCGCGCAGGGGAACACTGAAGCTTTCTTT. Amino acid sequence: CASSAQGNTEAFF.

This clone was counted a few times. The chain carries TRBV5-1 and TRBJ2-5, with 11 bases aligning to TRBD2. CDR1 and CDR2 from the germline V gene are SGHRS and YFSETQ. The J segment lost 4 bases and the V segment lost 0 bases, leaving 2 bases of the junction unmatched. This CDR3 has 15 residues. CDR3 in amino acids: CASSLGLAGRETQYF. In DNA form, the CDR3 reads TGCGCCAGCAGCTTGGGACTAGCGGGACGAGAGACCCAGTACTTC.

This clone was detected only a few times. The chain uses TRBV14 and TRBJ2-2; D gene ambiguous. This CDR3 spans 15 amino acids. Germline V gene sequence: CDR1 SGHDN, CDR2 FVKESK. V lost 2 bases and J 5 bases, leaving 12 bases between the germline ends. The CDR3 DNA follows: TGTGCCAGCAGCCAAAAAATAACAAAAACCGGGGAGCTGTTTTTT. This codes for CASSQKITKTGELFF.

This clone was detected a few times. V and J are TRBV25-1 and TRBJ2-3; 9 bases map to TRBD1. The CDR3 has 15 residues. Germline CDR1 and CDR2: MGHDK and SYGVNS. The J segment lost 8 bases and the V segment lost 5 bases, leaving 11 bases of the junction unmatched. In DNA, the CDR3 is TGTGCCAGCAGTTCCTCCCGAAGGGACAGGGCTACGCAGTATTTT. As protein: CASSSSRRDRATQYF.